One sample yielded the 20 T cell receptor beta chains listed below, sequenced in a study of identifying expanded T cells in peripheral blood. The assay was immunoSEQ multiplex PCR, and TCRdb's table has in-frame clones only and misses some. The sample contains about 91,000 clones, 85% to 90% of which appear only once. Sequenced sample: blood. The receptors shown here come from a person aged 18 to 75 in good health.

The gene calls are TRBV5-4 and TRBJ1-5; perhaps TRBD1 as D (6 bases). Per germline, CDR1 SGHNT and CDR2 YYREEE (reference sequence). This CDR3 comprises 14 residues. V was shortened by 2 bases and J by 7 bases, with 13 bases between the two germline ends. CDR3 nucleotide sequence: TGTGCCAGCAGCTTAGGAGGGGGTGGCCAGCCCCAGCATTTT. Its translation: CASSLGGGGQPQHF.

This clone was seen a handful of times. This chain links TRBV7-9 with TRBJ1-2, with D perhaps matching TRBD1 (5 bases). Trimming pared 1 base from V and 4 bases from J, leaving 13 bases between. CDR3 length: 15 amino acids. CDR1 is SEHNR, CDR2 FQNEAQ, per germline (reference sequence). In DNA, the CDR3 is TGTGCCAGCAGCTTAGATCTTCAGGGAAGCTATGGCTACACCTTC. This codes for CASSLDLQGSYGYTF. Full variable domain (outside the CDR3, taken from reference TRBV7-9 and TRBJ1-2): DTGVSQNPRHKITKRGQNVTFRCDPISEHNRLYWYRQTLGQGPEFLTYFQNEAQLEKSRLLSDRFSAERPKGSFSTLEIQRTEQGDSAMYLCASSLDLQGSYGYTFGSGTRLTVV.

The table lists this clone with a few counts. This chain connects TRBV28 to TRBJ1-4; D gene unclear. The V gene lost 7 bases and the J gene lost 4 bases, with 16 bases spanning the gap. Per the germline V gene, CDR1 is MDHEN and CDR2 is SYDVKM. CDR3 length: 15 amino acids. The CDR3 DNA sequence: TGTGCCAGCAAGGAGCTACGTACGTTTAATGAAAAACTGTTTTTT. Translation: CASKELRTFNEKLFF.

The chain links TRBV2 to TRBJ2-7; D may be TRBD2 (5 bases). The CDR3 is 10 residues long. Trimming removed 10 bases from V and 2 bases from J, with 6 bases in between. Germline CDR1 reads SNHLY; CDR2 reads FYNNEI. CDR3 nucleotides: TGTGCCACCGGGACCTACGAGCAGTACTTC. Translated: CATGTYEQYF.

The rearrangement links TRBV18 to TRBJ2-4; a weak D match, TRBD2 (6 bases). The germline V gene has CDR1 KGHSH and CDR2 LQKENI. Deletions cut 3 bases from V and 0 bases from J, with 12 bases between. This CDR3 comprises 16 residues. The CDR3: CASSPREDEAKNIQYF. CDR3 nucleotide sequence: TGTGCCAGCTCACCGAGGGAGGACGAAGCCAAAAACATTCAGTACTTC. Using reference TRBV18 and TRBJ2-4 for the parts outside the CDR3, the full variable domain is NAGVMQNPRHLVRRRGQEARLRCSPMKGHSHVYWYRQLPEEGLKFMVYLQKENIIDESGMPKERFSAEFPKEGPSILRIQQVVRGDSAAYFCASSPREDEAKNIQYFGAGTRLSVL.

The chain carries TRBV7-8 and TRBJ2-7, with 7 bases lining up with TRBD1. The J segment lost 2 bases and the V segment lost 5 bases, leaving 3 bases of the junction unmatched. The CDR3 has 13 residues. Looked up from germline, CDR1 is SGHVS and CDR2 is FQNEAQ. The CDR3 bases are TGTGCCAGCAGCCAGGGACAGCCCTACGAGCAGTACTTC. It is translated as CASSQGQPYEQYF.

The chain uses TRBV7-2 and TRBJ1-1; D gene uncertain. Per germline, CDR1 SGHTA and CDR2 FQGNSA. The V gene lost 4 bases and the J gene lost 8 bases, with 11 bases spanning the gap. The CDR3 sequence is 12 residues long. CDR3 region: CASSSTLGEAFF. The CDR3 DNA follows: TGTGCCAGCAGCTCCACCCTCGGGGAAGCTTTCTTT. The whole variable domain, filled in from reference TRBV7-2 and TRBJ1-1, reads GAGVSQSPSNKVTEKGKDVELRCDPISGHTALYWYRQSLGQGLEFLIYFQGNSAPDKSGLPSDRFSAERTGGSVSTLTIQRTQQEDSAVYLCASSSTLGEAFFGQGTRLTVV.

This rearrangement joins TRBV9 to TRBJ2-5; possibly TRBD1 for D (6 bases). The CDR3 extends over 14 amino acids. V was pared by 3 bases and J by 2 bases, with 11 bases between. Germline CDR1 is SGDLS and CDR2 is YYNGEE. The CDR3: CASSARGGQETQYF. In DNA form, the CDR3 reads TGTGCCAGCAGCGCCAGAGGGGGTCAAGAGACCCAGTACTTC.

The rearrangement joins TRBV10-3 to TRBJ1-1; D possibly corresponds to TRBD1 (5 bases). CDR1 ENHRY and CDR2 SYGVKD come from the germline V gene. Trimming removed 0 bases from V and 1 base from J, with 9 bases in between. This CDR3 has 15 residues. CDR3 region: CAISESGTENTEAFF. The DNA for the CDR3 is TGTGCCATCAGTGAGTCTGGGACGGAGAACACTGAAGCTTTCTTT.

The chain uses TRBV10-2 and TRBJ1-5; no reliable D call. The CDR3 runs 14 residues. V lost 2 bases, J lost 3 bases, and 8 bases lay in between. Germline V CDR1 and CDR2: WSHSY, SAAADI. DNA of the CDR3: TGCGCCAGCAGTGAGGGTCAGAACAATCAGCCCCAGCATTTT. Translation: CASSEGQNNQPQHF.

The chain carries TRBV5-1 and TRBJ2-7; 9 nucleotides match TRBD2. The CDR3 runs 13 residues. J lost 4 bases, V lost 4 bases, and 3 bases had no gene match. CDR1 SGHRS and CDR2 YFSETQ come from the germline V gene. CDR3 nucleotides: TGCGCCAGCAGCATGGGACTAGCATACGAGCAGTACTTC. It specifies CASSMGLAYEQYF.

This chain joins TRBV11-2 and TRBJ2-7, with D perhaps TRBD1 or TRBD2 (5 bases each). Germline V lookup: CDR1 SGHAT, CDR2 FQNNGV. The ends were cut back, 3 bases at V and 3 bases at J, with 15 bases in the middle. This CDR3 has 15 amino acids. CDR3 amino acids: CASSFPGTAIYEQYF. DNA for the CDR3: TGTGCCAGCAGCTTCCCCGGGACGGCTATCTACGAGCAGTACTTC.

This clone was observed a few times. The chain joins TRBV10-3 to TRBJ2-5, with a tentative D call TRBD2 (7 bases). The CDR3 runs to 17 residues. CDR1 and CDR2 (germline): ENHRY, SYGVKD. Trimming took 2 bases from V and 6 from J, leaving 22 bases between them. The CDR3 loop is CAISEPLAGAAKKTQYF. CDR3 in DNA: TGTGCCATCAGTGAGCCGTTGGCGGGGGCCGCCAAGAAGACCCAGTACTTC.

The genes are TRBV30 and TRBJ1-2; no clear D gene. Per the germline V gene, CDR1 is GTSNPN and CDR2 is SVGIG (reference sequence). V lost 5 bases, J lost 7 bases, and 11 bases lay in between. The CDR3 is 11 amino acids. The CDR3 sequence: CAWEEARGYTF. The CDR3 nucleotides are TGTGCCTGGGAGGAGGCGCGTGGCTACACCTTC.

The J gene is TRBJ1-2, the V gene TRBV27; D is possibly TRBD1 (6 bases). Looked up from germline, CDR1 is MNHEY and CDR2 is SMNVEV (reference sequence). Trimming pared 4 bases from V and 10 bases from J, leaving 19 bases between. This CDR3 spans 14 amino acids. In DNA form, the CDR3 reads TGTGCCAGCAGTTCCGCGACGGGACAATTTCACTACACCTTC. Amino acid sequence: CASSSATGQFHYTF.

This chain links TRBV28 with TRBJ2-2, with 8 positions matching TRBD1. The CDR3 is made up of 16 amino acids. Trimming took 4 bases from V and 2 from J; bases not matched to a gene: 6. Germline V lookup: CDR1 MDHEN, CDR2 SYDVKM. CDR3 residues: CASSSTGVFNTGELFF. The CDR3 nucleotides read TGTGCCAGCAGTTCGACAGGGGTATTCAACACCGGGGAGCTGTTTTTT.

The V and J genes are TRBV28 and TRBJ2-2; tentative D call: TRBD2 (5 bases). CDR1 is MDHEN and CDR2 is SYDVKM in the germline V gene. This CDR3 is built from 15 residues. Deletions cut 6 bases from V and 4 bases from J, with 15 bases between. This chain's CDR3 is CASRQLRVRTGELFF. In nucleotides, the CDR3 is TGTGCCAGCAGGCAACTGAGGGTGCGCACCGGGGAGCTGTTTTTT.

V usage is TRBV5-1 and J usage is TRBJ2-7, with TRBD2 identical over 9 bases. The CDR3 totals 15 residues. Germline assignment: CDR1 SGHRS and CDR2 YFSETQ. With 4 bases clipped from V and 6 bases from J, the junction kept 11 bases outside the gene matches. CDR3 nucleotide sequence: TGCGCCAGCAGCGTCGTTGGCGGGAGGGTACTCGAGCAGTACTTC. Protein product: CASSVVGGRVLEQYF.

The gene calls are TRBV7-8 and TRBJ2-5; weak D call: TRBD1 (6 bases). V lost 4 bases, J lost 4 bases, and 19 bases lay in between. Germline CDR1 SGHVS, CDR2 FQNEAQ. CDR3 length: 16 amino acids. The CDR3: CASSSPGTTMRETQYF. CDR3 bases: TGTGCCAGCAGCTCGCCCGGGACAACCATGAGAGAGACCCAGTACTTC.

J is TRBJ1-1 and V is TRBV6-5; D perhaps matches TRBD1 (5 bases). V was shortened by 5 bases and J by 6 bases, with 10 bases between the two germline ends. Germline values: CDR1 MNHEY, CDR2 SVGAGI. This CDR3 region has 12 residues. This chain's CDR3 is CASSPGLAEAFF. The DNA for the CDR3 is TGTGCCAGCAGTCCAGGGTTGGCTGAAGCTTTCTTT.